The 13 T cell receptor beta chains listed next were all sequenced from one sample in a study of T cell responses to AZD1222 COVID-19 vaccine. Sequencing used immunoSEQ multiplex PCR; TCRdb keeps in-frame clones, though not all of them. The sample yields around 120,000 clones, about 85% seen once. Source: peripheral blood, taken on day 0 of AZD1222 vaccination. These receptors were obtained from an adult in good health.

This clone came up a few times. Other DNA sequences within the sample encode an identical CDR3. The genes are TRBV7-3 and TRBJ1-6; TRBD1 agrees at 8 bases. Germline CDR1 and CDR2: SGHTA and FQGTGA. V dropped 4 bases and J dropped 9; count of bases not matched to a gene: 5. This CDR3 spans 14 amino acids. As DNA, the CDR3 is TGTGCCAGCAGCTCAGGACAGGGAGGTTCACCCCTCCACTTT. Translating it yields CASSSGQGGSPLHF.

The table lists this clone with a few counts. The chain combines TRBV5-6 with TRBJ1-2, with D perhaps TRBD1 (6 bases). V shed 0 bases and J shed 4 bases, with 19 bases lying between them. The CDR3 spans 17 residues. CDR1 and CDR2 from the germline V gene are SGHDT and YYEEEE. As DNA, the CDR3 is TGTGCCAGCAGCTTGGCCGGAGGGGGAATACCAATCTATGGCTACACCTTC. Amino acid sequence: CASSLAGGGIPIYGYTF.

CDR3 coding DNA: TGTGCCAGCGGTTGGGGGACTGAAGCTTTCTTT. Amino acid sequence: CASGWGTEAFF. The rearrangement joins TRBV7-2 to TRBJ1-1; TRBD1 might be the D (5 bases). The CDR3 sequence is 11 residues long. Germline CDR1 reads SGHTA; CDR2 reads FQGNSA. Trimming cost V 8 bases and J 5 bases, with 9 bases left between them.

V is TRBV3-1 (or the pseudogene TRBV3-2) and J is TRBJ1-3, with 9 positions matching TRBD1. The CDR3 length is 15 residues. V shed 6 bases, J shed 0 bases, and the junction held 3 bases outside the gene matches. Germline V gene sequence: CDR1 LGHDT, CDR2 YNNKEL (reference sequence). CDR3 in amino acids: CASRSGQGSGNTIYF. CDR3 in DNA: TGTGCCAGCAGGTCGGGACAGGGCTCTGGAAACACCATATATTTT.

This clone turned up a few times. The CDR3 DNA sequence: TGTGCCAGCAGTGAGGGGTCTTCTTTTAGCTCCTACAATGAGCAGTTCTTC. Its translation: CASSEGSSFSSYNEQFF. The rearrangement uses TRBV2 and TRBJ2-1; D unclear. There are 17 residues in the CDR3. Trimming cost V 3 bases and J 0 bases, with 15 bases left between them. Germline CDR1 reads SNHLY; CDR2 reads FYNNEI. Full variable domain (outside the CDR3, taken from reference TRBV2 and TRBJ2-1): EPEVTQTPSHQVTQMGQEVILRCVPISNHLYFYWYRQILGQKVEFLVSFYNNEISEKSEIFDDQFSVERPDGSNFTLKIRSTKLEDSAMYFCASSEGSSFSSYNEQFFGPGTRLTVL.

V usage is TRBV7-2 and J usage is TRBJ1-2; D is uncertain. This CDR3 has 14 residues. V was pared by 1 base and J by 8 bases, with 14 bases between. Germline CDR1 SGHTA, CDR2 FQGNSA. CDR3 nucleotides: TGTGCCAGCAGCTTAGAAGGTACGGCTCCCGGCTACACCTTC. This codes for CASSLEGTAPGYTF.

The J gene is TRBJ2-3, the V gene TRBV10-2; no clear D gene. With 6 bases removed from V and 1 base from J, the gap between germline ends came to 14 bases. Germline loops: CDR1 WSHSY, CDR2 SAAADI. CDR3 size: 15 residues. The CDR3 here is CASRLTEKRTDTQYF. Written as DNA, the CDR3 is TGCGCCAGCAGATTGACTGAGAAGCGCACAGATACGCAGTATTTT.

This chain links TRBV10-2 with TRBJ2-4, with D unresolved. The CDR3 extends over 13 amino acids. Per the germline V gene, CDR1 is WSHSY and CDR2 is SAAADI. V lost 2 bases and J lost 9, with 11 bases in between. In DNA, the CDR3 is TGCGCCAGCAGTGAGGCTGGACCTGGCATTCAGTACTTC. This codes for CASSEAGPGIQYF.

The chain couples TRBV20-1 to TRBJ2-3, with no clear D. Germline CDR1 reads DFQATT; CDR2 reads SNEGSKA (reference sequence). The CDR3 loop spans 11 amino acids. V was pared by 5 bases and J by 6 bases, with 9 bases between. The CDR3 DNA follows: TGCAGTGCTGTTAGGTGGGATACGCAGTATTTT. Translation gives CSAVRWDTQYF.

The chain combines TRBV27 with TRBJ2-7; D is possibly TRBD2 (5 bases). V gave up 4 bases and J gave up 0 bases, with 13 bases separating them. Germline CDR1 reads MNHEY; CDR2 reads SMNVEV (reference sequence). CDR3 length: 15 amino acids. The CDR3 bases are TGTGCCAGCAGTTCATATCAAGACTACTCCTACGAGCAGTACTTC. Translation: CASSSYQDYSYEQYF.

This clone has a single count. V and J are TRBV9 and TRBJ2-6, with D uncertain. Trimming took 5 bases from V and 0 from J, leaving 3 bases between them. Looked up from germline, CDR1 is SGDLS and CDR2 is YYNGEE. The CDR3 covers 13 residues. CDR3 sequence (DNA): TGTGCCAGCAGAGCCTCTGGGGCCAACGTCCTGACTTTC. This sequence encodes CASRASGANVLTF. Full variable domain (missing parts from reference TRBV9 and TRBJ2-6): DSGVTQTPKHLITATGQRVTLRCSPRSGDLSVYWYQQSLDQGLQFLIQYYNGEERAKGNILERFSAQQFPDLHSELNLSSLELGDSALYFCASRASGANVLTFGAGSRLTVL.

The genes are TRBV5-1 and TRBJ1-1; no reliable D call. There are 13 residues in the CDR3. Per germline, CDR1 SGHRS and CDR2 YFSETQ. Trimming left V 3 bases short and J 1 base short, with 7 bases between. The CDR3: CASSYGQNTEAFF. The CDR3 DNA is TGCGCCAGCAGCTACGGGCAGAACACTGAAGCTTTCTTT.

V is TRBV18 and J is TRBJ1-4; 10 bases align to TRBD1. Germline V gene data show CDR1 as KGHSH and CDR2 as LQKENI. There are 16 residues in the CDR3. With V trimmed by 3 bases and J by 6 bases, 7 bases remained unmatched. The CDR3 is CASSPAKGQGYEKLFF. The CDR3 DNA follows: TGTGCCAGCTCACCGGCTAAGGGACAGGGGTATGAAAAACTGTTTTTT.